Each of the 27 T cell receptor beta chains below was sequenced from the same sample in a study of OX40 agonist ivuxolimab in advanced cancers. TCRdb keeps only in-frame clones here, not all; method: immunoSEQ multiplex PCR. The sample lists roughly 71,000 clones; less than 90% were seen once. Sequenced material: CD4+ or CD8+ T cells sorted from blood, taken in a trial of the OX40 agonist ivuxolimab. These receptor sequences come from an adult with an advanced solid tumor such as melanoma, head and neck, liver or kidney cancer.

This chain joins TRBV28 and TRBJ1-4, with 7 bases that match TRBD1. J gave up 8 bases and V 5 bases, and 11 bases lay outside the gene matches. The germline CDR1 and CDR2 sequences are MDHEN and SYDVKM. CDR3 length: 15 amino acids. CDR3 in amino acids: CASSEGAGLGEKLFF. CDR3 DNA: TGTGCCAGCAGTGAGGGGGCAGGGCTGGGCGAAAAACTGTTTTTT.

The gene calls are TRBV4-2 and TRBJ2-5; D remains unclear. The V end lost 2 bases, the J end lost 3 bases, and 4 bases lay between the germline ends. Germline V gene sequence: CDR1 LGHNA, CDR2 YNFKEQ. The CDR3 extends over 12 amino acids. CDR3 bases: TGTGCCAGCAGCCAACTAGAAGAGACCCAGTACTTC. Its protein is CASSQLEETQYF.

CDR3 sequence: CASSWTSGPTEAFF. DNA for the CDR3: TGTGCCAGCAGTTGGACCTCCGGCCCTACTGAAGCTTTCTTT. The V call is TRBV6-6, the J call TRBJ1-1; D not resolved. The CDR3 has 14 residues. From germline, CDR1 is MNHNY and CDR2 SVGAGI (reference sequence). Trimming removed 4 bases from V and 5 bases from J, with 14 bases in between.

V and J are TRBV7-3 and TRBJ1-1; D gene unclear. The V gene's germline CDR1 is SGHTA and CDR2 FQGTGA. The CDR3 length is 15 residues. Trimming removed 2 bases from V and 3 bases from J, with 13 bases in between. The CDR3 here is CASSLVPAIDTEAFF. The CDR3 DNA reads TGTGCCAGCAGCTTAGTCCCTGCGATCGACACTGAAGCTTTCTTT.

The rearrangement links TRBV27 to TRBJ2-7; 8 bases line up with TRBD1. CDR3 length: 16 residues. V gave up 0 bases and J gave up 0 bases; unmatched junction bases: 4. Germline-derived CDR1 and CDR2 are MNHEY and SMNVEV (reference sequence). The CDR3 is CASSLSGQGLSYEQYF. DNA for the CDR3: TGTGCCAGCAGTTTATCAGGACAGGGCCTCTCCTACGAGCAGTACTTC.

J is TRBJ2-7 and V is TRBV28; D might be TRBD1 (6 bases). The CDR3 covers 17 residues. CDR1 is MDHEN and CDR2 is SYDVKM in the germline V gene. Trimming took 5 bases from V and 3 from J, leaving 23 bases between them. CDR3 loop: CASSLIGLQGNNYEQYF. The CDR3, as DNA: TGTGCCAGCAGTCTAATCGGATTACAGGGTAACAACTACGAGCAGTACTTC.

The rearrangement links TRBV5-5 to TRBJ1-2; D might be TRBD1 (5 bases). There are 13 residues in the CDR3. Between the trimmed V and J ends, which lost 0 bases and 10 bases, there was a span of 13 bases. Germline V CDR1 and CDR2: SGHKS, YYEKEE (reference sequence). The CDR3 nucleotides are TGTGCCAGCAGCTTGGTGGGGGTCTGGGACTACACCTTC. Translating gives CASSLVGVWDYTF.

The chain couples TRBV27 to TRBJ2-7; tentatively, D is TRBD1 (6 bases). The CDR3 totals 14 residues. Trimming stripped 8 bases from V and 2 bases from J, with 16 bases between. Germline CDR1 is MNHEY and CDR2 is SMNVEV (reference sequence). The CDR3 sequence is CASYEWGHPYEQYF. The CDR3 DNA is TGTGCCAGCTACGAATGGGGACACCCCTACGAGCAGTACTTC.

The rearrangement joins TRBV5-5 to TRBJ2-2; D is possibly TRBD2 (6 bases). Trimming pared 8 bases from V and 2 bases from J, leaving 19 bases between. Germline V lookup: CDR1 SGHKS, CDR2 YYEKEE (reference sequence). The CDR3 totals 16 residues. CDR3 nucleotide sequence: TGTGCCAGTCAACAGCCGGGACTGCCAAACACCGGGGAGCTGTTTTTT. It encodes CASQQPGLPNTGELFF.

The chain combines TRBV18 with TRBJ1-2; 10 nucleotides align to TRBD1. V shed 3 bases and J 7 bases; nucleotides not matched to a gene: 8. This CDR3 is 15 amino acids long. CDR1 and CDR2 (germline): KGHSH, LQKENI. Here the CDR3 DNA reads TGTGCCAGCTCACCCGGGACAGGGGACCGGGGTGGCTACACCTTC. This sequence encodes CASSPGTGDRGGYTF.

This clone was detected once. The chain is built from TRBV28 and TRBJ2-4; 8 nucleotides line up with TRBD1. The CDR3 totals 15 residues. The V segment lost 3 bases and the J segment 4 bases; nucleotides outside the gene matches: 5. The germline V gene encodes CDR1 MDHEN and CDR2 SYDVKM. Written as DNA, the CDR3 is TGTGCCAGCAGTTTCCCGACAGGGGTAAAAAACATTCAGTACTTC. Residues: CASSFPTGVKNIQYF.

The V gene is TRBV4-1, the J gene TRBJ1-1, with D perhaps TRBD1 (5 bases). The ends were cut back, 3 bases at V and 2 bases at J, with 13 bases in the middle. The CDR3 runs to 15 residues. Germline lookup yields CDR1 MGHRA and CDR2 YSYEKL. The CDR3 region is CASSHPGTANTEAFF. The CDR3 DNA is TGCGCCAGCAGCCACCCTGGGACGGCCAACACTGAAGCTTTCTTT.

Comments on this clone: Distinct nucleotide sequences in the sample also encode this CDR3. This sequence joins TRBV19 and TRBJ1-1; no definite D call. The V gene lost 5 bases and the J gene lost 1 base, with 8 bases spanning the gap. The germline V gene encodes CDR1 LNHDA and CDR2 SQIVND (reference sequence). This CDR3 has 13 residues. CDR3 in DNA: TGTGCCAGTAGTGTTACGAGGAACACTGAAGCTTTCTTT. This translates into CASSVTRNTEAFF.

The rearrangement links TRBV2 to TRBJ2-7; no clear D gene. Trimming removed 4 bases from V and 0 bases from J, with 10 bases in between. Per the germline V gene, CDR1 is SNHLY and CDR2 is FYNNEI. The CDR3 loop spans 14 amino acids. The CDR3 region is CASSGTPSSYEQYF. The CDR3 DNA is TGTGCCAGCAGTGGTACACCAAGCTCCTACGAGCAGTACTTC.

This clone has only one observation. This same CDR3 is encoded by further DNA sequences in the sample. The chain employs TRBV29-1 and TRBJ1-2; D possibly corresponds to TRBD1 (6 bases). The germline V gene encodes CDR1 SQVTM and CDR2 ANQGSEA. V lost 4 bases, J lost 4 bases, and 7 bases lay in between. The CDR3 extends over 11 amino acids. CDR3 DNA sequence: TGCAGCGTTGGGGGGGCCTATGGCTACACCTTC. Protein sequence: CSVGGAYGYTF.

The rearrangement uses TRBV5-1 and TRBJ1-6; D ambiguous. Trimming removed 0 bases from V and 5 bases from J, with 6 bases in between. Germline-derived CDR1 and CDR2 are SGHRS and YFSETQ. The CDR3 spans 14 residues. CDR3 protein: CASSLGADNSPLHF. DNA for the CDR3: TGCGCCAGCAGCTTGGGCGCAGATAATTCACCCCTCCACTTT. Full variable domain (remainder filled in from reference TRBV5-1 and TRBJ1-6): KAGVTQTPRYLIKTRGQQVTLSCSPISGHRSVSWYQQTPGQGLQFLFEYFSETQRNKGNFPGRFSGRQFSNSRSEMNVSTLELGDSALYLCASSLGADNSPLHFGNGTRLTVT.

V is TRBV5-1 and J is TRBJ1-3; D is ambiguous. Per germline, CDR1 SGHRS and CDR2 YFSETQ. This CDR3 has 14 residues. V gave up 4 bases and J gave up 0 bases, with 8 bases separating them. CDR3 sequence: CASSKGGSGNTIYF. DNA for the CDR3: TGCGCCAGCAGCAAGGGCGGCTCTGGAAACACCATATATTTT.

The chain carries TRBV4-2 and TRBJ2-1, with 11 bases matching TRBD2. The CDR3 covers 14 residues. V shed 4 bases and J 7 bases; nucleotides not matched to a gene: 3. CDR1 is LGHNA and CDR2 is YNFKEQ in the germline V gene. The CDR3 bases are TGTGCCAGCAGCCCTGGACTAGCGGGTAATGAGCAGTTCTTC. It codes for CASSPGLAGNEQFF.

The gene calls are TRBV6-6 and TRBJ1-2; 7 bases map to TRBD1. CDR1 is MNHNY, CDR2 SVGAGI, per germline (reference sequence). Trimming at V came to 4 bases and at J to 7 bases, leaving 12 bases not matched to a gene. This CDR3 has 15 residues. This chain's CDR3 is CASSSSGTVVVGYTF. CDR3 DNA: TGTGCCAGCAGTTCATCCGGGACAGTGGTTGTTGGCTACACCTTC.

The rearrangement uses TRBV5-1 and TRBJ2-5, with D perhaps assigned TRBD1 or TRBD2 (5 bases each). This CDR3 contains 15 residues. Trimming took off 4 bases at V and 1 base at J, with 14 bases between the two ends. The germline V gene has CDR1 SGHRS and CDR2 YFSETQ. CDR3 loop: CASSKGSGAQETQYF. The CDR3 DNA is TGCGCCAGCAGCAAGGGATCCGGGGCCCAAGAGACCCAGTACTTC.

The V gene is TRBV4-1, the J gene TRBJ2-7; D not certain. This CDR3 spans 16 amino acids. Germline assignment: CDR1 MGHRA and CDR2 YSYEKL. Trimming shortened V by 0 bases and J by 0 bases, and 12 bases separated the two germline ends. The CDR3 is CASSQDPQVSSYEQYF. DNA for the CDR3: TGCGCCAGCAGCCAAGATCCTCAAGTGAGCTCCTACGAGCAGTACTTC.

J is TRBJ1-2 and V is TRBV4-2; TRBD1 matches 8 bases. The CDR3 runs 14 residues. Losses at the gene ends were 4 bases for V and 5 bases for J; bases not matched to a gene: 6. CDR1 is LGHNA, CDR2 YNFKEQ, per germline. The DNA of the CDR3 is TGTGCCAGCAGCCGCGCGGGACAGGAGTATGGCTACACCTTC. It is translated as CASSRAGQEYGYTF.

The chain carries TRBV6-4 and TRBJ1-1; D remains ambiguous. This CDR3 spans 14 amino acids. Per germline, CDR1 MRHNA and CDR2 SNTAGT. The germline V and J ends were trimmed by 7 bases and 0 bases, with 12 bases remaining between them. CDR3 region: CASTRDILNTEAFF. CDR3 sequence (DNA): TGTGCCAGCACTCGAGACATATTGAACACTGAAGCTTTCTTT.

The rearrangement links TRBV7-5 to TRBJ1-3; the table calls TRBD1, which could not be checked here. TRBV7-5 is a pseudogene segment. The CDR3 has 15 residues. The CDR3, as DNA: TGTGCCAGAAGCTTAGCTGGGCTCTCTGGAAACACCATATATTTT. This encodes CARSLAGLSGNTIYF.

This sequence joins TRBV5-1 and TRBJ1-6, with D perhaps TRBD1 (5 bases). CDR1 SGHRS and CDR2 YFSETQ come from the germline V gene. CDR3 size: 15 residues. V was shortened by 0 bases and J by 7 bases, with 11 bases between the two germline ends. The CDR3 region is CASSLAGIGNSPLHF. The CDR3 DNA follows: TGCGCCAGCAGCTTGGCAGGGATCGGCAATTCACCCCTCCACTTT.

J is TRBJ1-3 and V is TRBV7-6; D uncertain. V dropped 2 bases and J dropped 5 bases, with 7 bases sitting between them. The CDR3 has 13 amino acids. Germline lookup yields CDR1 SGHVS and CDR2 FNYEAQ. The DNA of the CDR3 is TGTGCCAGCAGCTTAAGGAATAGAAACACCATATATTTT. Protein product: CASSLRNRNTIYF.

V gene TRBV27 combines with J gene TRBJ2-7; 10 nucleotides line up with TRBD1. Germline loops: CDR1 MNHEY, CDR2 SMNVEV (reference sequence). The trim removed 5 bases at V and 7 bases at J, leaving 8 bases unmatched. The CDR3 has 14 amino acids. The CDR3 here is CASSAPGQGKEQYF. The CDR3, as DNA: TGTGCCAGCAGTGCTCCGGGACAGGGGAAAGAGCAGTACTTC.